This T cell receptor (beta chain) is from a study of T cell repertoires in cytomegalovirus infection. On the study more broadly: Indicated by public TCR beta signatures were CMV infection and matching HLA type. Study-level findings and limits: The ex vivo response was dominated by HLA-C-restricted CMV-specific TCR beta clonotypes.

There are 13 residues in the CDR3. The V end lost 3 bases, the J end lost 8 bases, and 8 bases lay between the germline ends. Germline CDR1 MGHRA, CDR2 YSYEKL. This clonotype has more than one count but fewer than ten. Its target is not known. TCRdb ran MiXCR on the reads and lists one entry per CDR3 protein. The table shows a few hundred thousand distinct CDR3 sequences, with around 40% occurring only once. This sequence was found in a human donor in good health (CMV status not recorded). Some clones in this sample may be carry-over from other donors' samples. The chain links TRBV4-1 to TRBJ1-6; the D is unclear. The sample here was cultured PBMCs, taken from culture after CMV antigen stimulation. DNA of the CDR3: TGCGCCAGCAGCCACCTCCGGGATTCACCCCTCCACTTT. Translating gives CASSHLRDSPLHF.